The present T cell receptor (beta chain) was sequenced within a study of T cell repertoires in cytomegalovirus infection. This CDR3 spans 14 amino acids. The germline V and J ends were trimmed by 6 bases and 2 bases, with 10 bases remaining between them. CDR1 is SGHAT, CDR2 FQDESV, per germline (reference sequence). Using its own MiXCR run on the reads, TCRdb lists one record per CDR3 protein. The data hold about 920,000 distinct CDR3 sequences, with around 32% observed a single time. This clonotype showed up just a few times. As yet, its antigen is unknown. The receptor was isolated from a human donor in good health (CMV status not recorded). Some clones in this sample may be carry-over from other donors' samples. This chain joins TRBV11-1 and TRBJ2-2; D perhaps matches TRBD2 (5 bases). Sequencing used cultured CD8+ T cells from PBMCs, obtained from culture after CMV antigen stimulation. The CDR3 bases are TGTGCCAGCAGTGGACTTTCCAACACCGGGGAGCTGTTTTTT. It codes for CASSGLSNTGELFF.